A selection of T cell receptor beta chains follows, all from one sample in a study of blood T cells in healthy people across ages. TCRdb fed the 5' RACE reads into MiXCR, producing one record per CDR3 protein. The sample has about 1.8 million distinct CDR3 sequences, less than 50% seen once. The source material was blood. The receptors stem from a woman between 40 and 50 years old in good health. CDR3s include the opening cysteine and the closing phenylalanine or tryptophan. D genes are given only for firm matches. Expanded clones get a size class; other rows say once, few or many, or leave the size out.

TRBV6-1	.	.	TRBJ2-4	TGTGCCAGCAGTGATTTATTGGTTGTAGAAAAAGAAAACATTCAGTACTTC	CASSDLLVVEKENIQYF
TRBV20-1	few	TRBD1	TRBJ2-3	TGCAGTGCCACGACAGGGATAGTCACAGATACGCAGTATTTT	CSATTGIVTDTQYF
TRBV5-1	few	.	TRBJ2-7	TGCGCCAGCAAAAATGGGATTCAGCAGTACTTC	CASKNGIQQYF
TRBV7-9	.	.	TRBJ1-4	TGTGCCAGCAGCTTAAGTCGGGACGTTTTTGAAAAACTGTTTTTT	CASSLSRDVFEKLFF
TRBV12-3/TRBV12-4	.	.	TRBJ2-3	TGTGCCAGCAGTTCGGGGCAGGGGGGAGATGCAGATACGCAGTATTTT	CASSSGQGGDADTQYF
TRBV5-1	few	.	TRBJ2-4	TGCGCCAGCAGCGCGGGACAGATAGCAGACATTCAGTACTTC	CASSAGQIADIQYF
TRBV9	.	TRBD2	TRBJ2-3	TGTGCCAGCAGCGAGGGGGGGCTAGCGGGGTTCGATACGCAGTATTTT	CASSEGGLAGFDTQYF
TRBV20-1	few	TRBD1	TRBJ2-7	TGCAGTGCTAGAGCCCGGGACAGGGTCTCCTACGAGCAGTACTTC	CSARARDRVSYEQYF
TRBV9	.	TRBD1	TRBJ1-2	TGTGCCAGCAGCGCCCGGGACAGGGGGTATGGCTACACCTTC	CASSARDRGYGYTF
TRBV11-2	few	.	TRBJ2-1	TGTGCCAGCAGCTTACGGGGACCGCCCCCAAATGAGCAGTTCTTC	CASSLRGPPPNEQFF
TRBV20-1	.	TRBD2	TRBJ2-7	TGCAGTGCTAGTGACGGCGGGGGGGTTCGGAATGAGCAGTACTTC	CSASDGGGVRNEQYF
TRBV7-9	.	TRBD2	TRBJ2-1	TGTGCCGCTCAGCGGGGGGACTACAATGAGCAGTTCTTC	CAAQRGDYNEQFF
TRBV7-2	.	TRBD1	TRBJ2-1	TGTGCCAGCAGGCGAGAGGGGGCGATATACAATGAGCAGTTCTTC	CASRREGAIYNEQFF
TRBV10-2	.	.	TRBJ2-5	TGCGCCAGCAATGCGGGACACCAAGAGACCCAGTACTTC	CASNAGHQETQYF
TRBV7-2	.	TRBD2	TRBJ2-1	TGTGCCAGCAGCCCCGGGACTACGAATGAGCAGTTCTTC	CASSPGTTNEQFF
TRBV4-3	.	TRBD1	TRBJ2-6	TGCGCCAGCAGCCTCGACAGGGACTCTGGGGCCAACGTCCTGACTTTC	CASSLDRDSGANVLTF
TRBV6-2/TRBV6-3	few	.	TRBJ1-2	TGTGCCAGCAGTTTCGGGCCCACGCAGGGTGGCTACACCTTC	CASSFGPTQGGYTF
TRBV7-2	few	TRBD2	TRBJ2-1	TGTGCCAGCAACGAACGCGGGGGGCGAACCGATGAGCAGTTCTTC	CASNERGGRTDEQFF
TRBV5-1	.	.	TRBJ1-2	TGCGCCAGCAGCCTGGAGGCAGGCGGGTATGGCTACACCTTC	CASSLEAGGYGYTF
TRBV6-2/TRBV6-3	.	TRBD2	TRBJ2-5	TGTGCCAGCAGAGACCCGCTCGGGAGGGGGAACCAAGAGACCCAGTACTTC	CASRDPLGRGNQETQYF
TRBV5-1	few	.	TRBJ1-2	TGCGCCAGCAGCTCGACGTGGGAGGGCCACACCTTC	CASSSTWEGHTF
TRBV28	few	TRBD2	TRBJ2-7	TGTGCCAGCAGTTTCTCTCTGAGCGGGGGGTTCGAGCAGTACTTC	CASSFSLSGGFEQYF
TRBV6-2/TRBV6-3	.	.	TRBJ2-7	TGTGCCAGCAGACTAGGGATTTCCTACGAGCAGTACTTC	CASRLGISYEQYF
TRBV7-2	.	.	TRBJ2-5	TGTGCCAGCAGGCCCTCGGGGGCGAGGGAGACCCAGTACTTC	CASRPSGARETQYF
TRBV29-1	many	TRBD2	TRBJ2-7	TGCAGCGTTGAAGCGTCTAGCGGGAGCTCCTACGAGCAGTACTTC	CSVEASSGSSYEQYF
TRBV20-1	.	TRBD1	TRBJ1-4	TGCAGTGCCAAACCGACAGGGCGGGATGAAAAACTGTTTTTT	CSAKPTGRDEKLFF
TRBV7-9	few	.	TRBJ1-2	TGTGCCATTCAACAGGAAAAGATTAACTATGGCTACACCTTC	CAIQQEKINYGYTF
TRBV6-2/TRBV6-3	.	.	TRBJ1-1	TGTGCCAGCAGTTATGGAATAGGAGCTTTCTTT	CASSYGIGAFF
TRBV6-2/TRBV6-3	.	.	TRBJ2-4	TGTGCCAGCAGTTACTCCGGGGATAGGTTTTCGGGCATTCAGTACTTC	CASSYSGDRFSGIQYF
TRBV27	.	.	TRBJ2-7	TGTGCCAGCAGTTCTGGGGCATTCTACGAGCAGTACTTC	CASSSGAFYEQYF
TRBV6-4	few	.	TRBJ1-5	TGTGCCAGCAGTCGGGACTACAATCAGCCCCAGCATTTT	CASSRDYNQPQHF
TRBV7-8	.	TRBD1	TRBJ1-2	TGTGCCAGCAGCCACCCCATTTCAGGGGGTGGCTACACCTTC	CASSHPISGGGYTF
TRBV27	.	.	TRBJ2-3	TGTGCCAGCAGTTTAATGGCACTCAGCAACACAGATACGCAGTATTTT	CASSLMALSNTDTQYF
TRBV6-2/TRBV6-3	few	.	TRBJ2-6	TGTGCCAGCAGTAAAGCTGGGGCCAACGTCCTGACTTTC	CASSKAGANVLTF
TRBV6-1	few	TRBD1	TRBJ1-2	TGTGCCAGCAGGGGACCGGGACAGGTGTATGGCTACACCTTC	CASRGPGQVYGYTF
TRBV29-1	.	TRBD1	TRBJ2-3	TGCAGCGCCTCCGGGACAGGGGTAGGCACAGATACGCAGTATTTT	CSASGTGVGTDTQYF
TRBV4-3	few	TRBD2	TRBJ2-5	TGCGCCAGCAGCCAAGAATCACCGGGGGGGTTCTGGGTCCAAGAGACCCAGTACTTC	CASSQESPGGFWVQETQYF
TRBV5-1	once	TRBD2	TRBJ2-1	TGCGCCAGCAGCTTGCCTCTAGCGGGGGGAAACAATGAGCAGTTCTTC	CASSLPLAGGNNEQFF
TRBV27	.	.	TRBJ2-7	TGTGCCAGCAGTCCATCCGCGGGCGGAAGCTCCTACGAGCAGTACTTC	CASSPSAGGSSYEQYF
TRBV18	few	.	TRBJ1-2	TGTGCCAGCTCACGGGCAGGGTCTGGCTACACCTTC	CASSRAGSGYTF
TRBV3-1	.	.	TRBJ2-4	TGTGCCAGCAGCCATCTCGGATTCGAGGGGCAGTACTTC	CASSHLGFEGQYF
TRBV7-3	.	.	TRBJ2-3	TGTGCCAGCAGCGTATCCACCAGCAGGTCCGTGGGAGATACGCAGTATTTT	CASSVSTSRSVGDTQYF
TRBV2	.	TRBD1	TRBJ2-7	TGTGCCAGCAGTGATGTGGGGACAGGGGCCTACGAGCAGTACTTC	CASSDVGTGAYEQYF
TRBV7-2	.	.	TRBJ1-2	TGTGCCAGCAGGGGGGGGGCAGGGAGCGTCCATGGCTACACCTTC	CASRGGAGSVHGYTF
TRBV5-4	.	TRBD2	TRBJ2-1	TGTGCCAGCAGCCGATTGACTAGCGGGGGTCACAATGAGCAGTTCTTC	CASSRLTSGGHNEQFF
TRBV2	.	TRBD2	TRBJ2-3	TGTGCCAGCAGTAGGACTAGCGGCCTCACAGATACGCAGTATTTT	CASSRTSGLTDTQYF
TRBV7-9	.	.	TRBJ1-4	TGTGCCAGCAGCTACCATAAAAGTTCAACTAATGAAAAACTGTTTTTT	CASSYHKSSTNEKLFF
TRBV9	.	.	TRBJ2-1	TGTGCCAGCAGCGCAAACACAGGGTACAATGAGCAGTTCTTC	CASSANTGYNEQFF
TRBV4-3	.	TRBD2	TRBJ2-3	TGCGCCAGCAGCCAAGAGGCGGGGGGGCATCAAGATGCGCAGTATTTT	CASSQEAGGHQDAQYF
TRBV12-3/TRBV12-4	once	TRBD2	TRBJ2-2	TGTGCCAGCAGCCTGTCCAGCGGGGGCACCGGGGAGCTGTTTTTT	CASSLSSGGTGELFF
TRBV12-3/TRBV12-4	.	.	TRBJ2-3	TGTGCCAGCAGTTTTATTACAGATGCGCAGTATTTT	CASSFITDAQYF
TRBV5-1	few	TRBD2	TRBJ2-3	TGCGCCAGCAGCTTGGGGGCTAGCGGGGGGTACCTCACAGATACGCAGTATTTT	CASSLGASGGYLTDTQYF
TRBV4-3	few	.	TRBJ2-3	TGCGCCAGCAGCCAAGGTTTCGGGGGAATAGGAGATACGCAGTATTTT	CASSQGFGGIGDTQYF
TRBV10-3	.	.	TRBJ2-7	TGTGCCATCAGTGAGTCGAAGTGGGGCGAGCGGCAGCGGTCCTACGAGCAGTACTTC	CAISESKWGERQRSYEQYF